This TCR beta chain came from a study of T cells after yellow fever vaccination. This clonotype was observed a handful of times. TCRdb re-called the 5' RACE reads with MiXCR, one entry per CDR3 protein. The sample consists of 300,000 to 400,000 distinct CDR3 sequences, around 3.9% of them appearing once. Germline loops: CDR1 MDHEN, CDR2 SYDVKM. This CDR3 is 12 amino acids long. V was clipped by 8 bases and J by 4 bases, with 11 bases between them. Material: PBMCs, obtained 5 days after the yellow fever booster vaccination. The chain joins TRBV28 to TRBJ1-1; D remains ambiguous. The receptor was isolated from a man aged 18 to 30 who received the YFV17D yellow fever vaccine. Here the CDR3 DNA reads TGTGCCAGCGGGGTTTGGGGCACTGAAGCTTTCTTT. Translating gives CASGVWGTEAFF. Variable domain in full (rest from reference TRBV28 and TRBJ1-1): DVKVTQSSRYLVKRTGEKVFLECVQDMDHENMFWYRQDPGLGLRLIYFSYDVKMKEKGDIPEGYSVSREKKERFSLILESASTNQTSMYLCASGVWGTEAFFGQGTRLTVV.